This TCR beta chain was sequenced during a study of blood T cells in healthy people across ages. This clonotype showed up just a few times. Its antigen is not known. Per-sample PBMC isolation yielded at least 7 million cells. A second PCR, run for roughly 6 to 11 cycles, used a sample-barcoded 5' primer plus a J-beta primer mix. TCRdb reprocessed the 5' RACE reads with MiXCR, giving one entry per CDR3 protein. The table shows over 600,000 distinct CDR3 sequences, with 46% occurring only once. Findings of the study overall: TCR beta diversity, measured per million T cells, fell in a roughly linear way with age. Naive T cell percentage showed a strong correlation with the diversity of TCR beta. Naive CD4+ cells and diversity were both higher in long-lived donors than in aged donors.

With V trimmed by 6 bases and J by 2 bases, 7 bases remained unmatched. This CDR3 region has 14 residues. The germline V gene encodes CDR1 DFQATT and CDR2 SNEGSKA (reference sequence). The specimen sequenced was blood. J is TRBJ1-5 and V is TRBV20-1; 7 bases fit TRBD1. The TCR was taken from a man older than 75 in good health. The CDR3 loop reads CSAFPDRGNQPQHF. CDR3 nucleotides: TGCAGTGCATTTCCCGACAGGGGCAATCAGCCCCAGCATTTT.